This TCR beta chain was retrieved from a study of regulatory T cells in long-lasting Graves disease. Points from the study as a whole: Persistent disease showed a preference for TRBV28, TRBJ1-2 and TRBJ2-5. The work looked only at peripheral blood and did not look at thyroid tissue. Patients whose Graves' disease persisted exhibited lower TCR diversity than those newly diagnosed.

CDR3-region Arm-PCR and iRepertoire HTBI primers produced the TCR beta libraries. TCRdb processed the multiplex PCR reads anew with MiXCR; each CDR3 protein has one entry. There are a few hundred thousand distinct CDR3 sequences in the sample; approximately 15% occur only once, and about 7.8% lies in the top ten. The trim removed 0 bases at V and 1 base at J, leaving 9 bases unmatched. The CDR3 consists of 21 residues. This clonotype was seen many times. The target antigen is unknown. Noted time point: newly diagnosed GD, antithyroid drugs for less than 3 months. Making the TCR library involved RNA that had been extracted from PBMCs. These same records also appear under a second study, on T cells in Graves' hyperthyroidism and ophthalmopathy. That publication notes: First-round RT-PCR with HTBI primers amplified the TCR CDR3 region.

The sequence came from a middle-aged woman with Graves disease. The V and J genes are TRBV12-3 or TRBV12-4 and TRBJ2-1; 16 positions match TRBD2. Sequencing was performed on peripheral blood mononuclear cells (PBMCs), taken at new diagnosis, from a patient treated with antithyroid drugs. The DNA of the CDR3 is TGTGCCAGCAGTTTAGCGGGCATGGGACTAGCGGGAGGGACTTCCTACAATGAGCAGTTCTTC. As protein: CASSLAGMGLAGGTSYNEQFF.